This T cell receptor beta chain was found in a study of CXCR3-negative and CXCR3-positive naive CD8 T cells. Findings of the study overall: Cryopreserved cells partially lost CXCR3 expression, and fresh PBMCs were used in most assays.

From germline, CDR1 is DFQATT and CDR2 SNEGSKA (reference sequence). CDR3 size: 14 residues. Preparation of TRB cDNA libraries relied on 5' RACE carrying UMI labels. TCRdb re-called the 5' RACE reads; one entry per CDR3 protein, DNA not given. The sample includes about 90,000 distinct CDR3 sequences. To note about this clonotype: Its antigen remains unknown.

This rearrangement joins TRBV20-1 to TRBJ1-2; TCRdb's D call of TRBD1 is untestable without DNA. The receptor's source is a human donor in good health. Some clones in this sample may be carry-over from other donors' samples. The specimen was naive CXCR3- CD8+ T cells from blood. Subset indicated: CD45RO-CCR7+CD27+CD95- naive CD8+ T cells lacking CXCR3 (TNR3-). CDR3: CSARKQGQWDGYTF.